The entry below describes one T cell receptor beta chain. Its antigen is not identified. The entry originates in a study of T cells expressing NK-cell markers. The wider study: Investigators obtained TCR beta repertoires from sorted CD3+CD56+NKG2C+, CD3+CD56+NKG2C- and CD3+CD56-NKG2C+ T cells. Study conclusions and caveats: Dominance of the CD3+CD56-NKG2C+ fraction by these clonotypes also held in a handful of donors. Expanded NKG2C+ T cell clones were not confirmed as HCMV-specific.

In generating TCR beta cDNA, 5'RACE template switching with UMIs was used. Reprocessing the 5' RACE reads, TCRdb reports a single entry for every CDR3 protein and omits DNA. The sample includes 200,000 to 300,000 distinct CDR3 sequences. Germline CDR1 and CDR2: KGHDR and SFDVKD. The CDR3 covers 17 residues. Sequencing was performed on blood T cells: a sorted CD56 or NKG2C T cell subset, CD4+ or CD8+ T cells, or bulk PBMC T cells (not recorded which). This TCR came from a woman between 18 and 70 years old in good health. The rearrangement joins TRBV24-1 to TRBJ1-5; TCRdb's D gene call, TRBD1, goes unchecked for lack of DNA. The CDR3 sequence: CATSDLGIDRVNQPQHF.